This T cell receptor beta chain was captured by sequencing in a study of CD8+ T cells in alopecia areata (dated by TCRdb to 2017 to 2018). Regarding the research as a whole: The treated patients, all with moderate-to-severe alopecia areata, were enrolled in an open-label pilot trial of oral tofacitinib given at 5 to 10 mg twice daily. RNA came from the PAXgene miRNA kit for fixed scalp, the miRNeasy kit for PBMCs, and the RNeasy kit for mouse skin. Patients received tofacitinib for 6 to 18 months and were then followed off drug for 6 months to check for delayed response and recurrence. Patients on tofacitinib were biopsied at baseline and after 4 and 24 weeks of treatment, and several of the patients also had a later scalp biopsy. Scalp tissue and sorted CD4+ and CD8+ peripheral blood T cells from patchy and totalis/universalis alopecia areata patients and from healthy controls were covered by human TCRbeta sequencing. Scalp clonality was compared among normal scalp (n=4), patchy alopecia areata scalp (n=8), and alopecia totalis/universalis scalp (n=8). TCRbeta CDR3 regions were amplified by immunoSEQ multiplex PCR with 35 Vbeta forward and 13 Jbeta reverse primers. The study used high-throughput TCRbeta sequencing to examine T cell clonal expansion in alopecia areata, in both the C3H/HeJ mouse model and human patients. General findings and caveats noted by the study authors: Shared TCR sequences between patients were less evident than in mice, which may be partly attributable to HLA diversity in the patient population. Compared with normal scalp, lesional scalp had higher clonality and more expanded CD8+ clones, particularly in alopecia totalis/universalis, a pattern that suggests antigenic drive. Unlike mouse skin, which is dominated by gammadelta T cells, normal human skin has resident alphabeta T cells that are also sequenced, and this complicates analysis of the scalp TCR repertoire.

The CDR1 and CDR2 encoded by the germline V gene (reference sequence) are SEHNR and FQNEAQ. Reading from cysteine to phenylalanine, the CDR3 counts 11 amino acids. Here the CDR3 DNA is all that survives: 33 bases in frame from base 1. The V and J ends are trimmed by 1 base and 8 bases, leaving 5 bases between them. About this clone: Its binding antigen is unknown. No clone much larger than this one lies a single base away; base qualities are absent.

In light of the paper, this sample's time point label describes: baseline before oral tofacitinib. From alopecia areata patients, peripheral blood was collected along with lesional scalp punch biopsies. After PBMCs were isolated by density centrifugation and stained for CD3, CD4 and CD8, a FACSAria was used to sort CD4+ and CD8+ T cells. The library was prepared using the immunoSEQ multiplex PCR assay. RNA was extracted from all samples and reverse transcribed into cDNA, which served as template for TCR sequencing. SuperScript III was used for first-strand cDNA synthesis, primed with a 2:1 mix of oligo-dT and random hexamers. Amplification bias was assessed with a synthetic immune receptor repertoire, and residual bias was removed computationally. Turning to the authors' computational methods: Raw reads were preprocessed to remove errors, and CDR3 was defined according to IMGT conventions as the region from the conserved cysteine to phenylalanine. Clonality was computed by normalizing Shannon entropy by log2 of the number of productive unique TCRs and subtracting the result from 1. Whether each scalp clone was CD4 or CD8 was inferred by checking scalp TCRbeta sequences against the CD4 and CD8 repertoires from sorted blood. This immuneACCESS table, as held by TCRdb, lists in-frame sequences with V and J called but not all clones. Of the missing ones, under half trace to an unresolved V gene in checked studies; the others have no known cause. V and J calls and clone size are given by that table; D and trimming were obtained from the DNA. This sample gives 150,000 or so clones in total; more than 75% of them show up just once. The ten largest make up around 15% of the sample.

Recombination linked TRBV7-9 to TRBJ1-1; no D gene can be assigned with confidence. The clonotype comes from a human donor with alopecia areata. The sample was CD8+ T cells sorted from blood, taken at week 0. The DNA reads TGTGCCAGCAGCTTAGGTTTAGAAGCTTTCTTT. This translates into CASSLGLEAFF.